Detailed here is one TCR beta chain. The CDR3 loop spans 15 amino acids. Germline V gene sequence: CDR1 SNHLY, CDR2 FYNNEI. Unmatched junction bases numbered 4, after V lost 8 bases and J lost 0 bases. This sample is part of a study of blood T cell repertoires in COVID-19. Study-wide context: Sites in the United States, Italy and Spain provided acute and convalescent COVID-19 samples. Sources were T cells, B-cell-depleted T cells, or PBMCs; the material itself was cDNA or gDNA.

Authors' data handling: Amplification with reference gene primers provided the estimates of nucleated cell counts. Repertoires were generated with immunoSEQ multiplex PCR, while TCRdb's copy carries only in-frame clones and drops some. The V and J calls and the clone size are those of that table, but D and trimming were determined from the DNA. Here the sample spans roughly 100,000 clones, 75% to 95% being singletons. This TCR derives from a man younger than 35 with acute or convalescent COVID-19. V usage is TRBV2 and J usage is TRBJ1-5, with TRBD1 matching 10 bases. Sequenced: peripheral blood. The CDR3 DNA reads TGTGCCAGCGGACAGGGGGATTTTAGCAATCAGCCCCAGCATTTT. This gives the protein CASGQGDFSNQPQHF.